This TCR beta chain was found in a study of neurological immune-mediated disorders (dated by TCRdb to about 2019). As for the study more broadly: Peripheral blood TCR-beta repertoires from HTLV-I-associated myelopathy (HAM/TSP) patients, multiple sclerosis patients and healthy controls were compared by UMI-based sequencing. The approximately 100 TCR-beta libraries included longitudinal samples, technical triplicates and paired sorted CD4+ and CD8+ T-cell subsets alongside PBMC samples. The cohort was made up of about 68 subjects, consisting of some 15 HAM/TSP patients, some 34 multiple sclerosis patients and some 20 healthy controls. Overall study results and their limits: Across subjects, expanded clones never shared an identical CDR3 amino acid sequence, which suggests that the TCR-beta repertoires in every group were private. TCR clonal expansion was greatest in HAM/TSP patients and smallest in MS patients, who ranked below even healthy controls.

This clonotype was recorded many times. Which antigen it targets is not known. Base quality data are lacking; no much larger clone is found one base away. Blood bank volunteers in Maryland, USA served as the healthy controls. For the unsorted PBMC libraries, 2 million PBMCs were stored in RNAlater at -80 degrees C until RNA extraction and were used to generate the libraries. Peripheral blood underwent Ficoll-Hypaque density gradient centrifugation to isolate PBMCs, which were then cryopreserved in liquid nitrogen. cDNA was synthesized by template-switch 5'RACE using a primer with a 10-nucleotide random unique molecular identifier that tagged each TCR transcript. Every sequencing run yielded over 170 million TCR-beta sequences covering 15-18 subjects. The RNeasy kit was used to extract total RNA. TCR-beta VDJ regions were amplified with primers for the TCR constant region and the 5'RACE anchor, using the KAPA Real-time Library Amplification kit. Sample indexes and Illumina adaptors were added in a first PCR, after which library yield was increased in a second PCR. After purification with Ampure beads, the TCR product of roughly 650 bp was size-selected on a 2% E-gel SizeSelection system. Library quality was checked on a Bioanalyzer, concentration was measured with Qubit, and libraries were quantified with the Kapa Library Quantification kit before pooling. Libraries were sequenced paired-end 2 x 150 bp on an Illumina HiSeq 2500. To increase sequence diversity, about 23-30% phiX was spiked into each library pool. As for the original processing: The UMI-based MiGEC pipeline processed quality-filtered reads and removed over 85% of raw TCR sequences during error correction. IMGT germline references were used for alignment of VDJ genes, and clonotypes were defined by a unique CDR3 amino acid sequence together with V-J genes. Clonal expansion, Shannon diversity, and CDR3 relatedness (CalcPairwiseDistances, ClusterSamples) were evaluated with VDJtools, and phylogenetic trees were built with CLCbio workbench. Expanded clones were defined as having at least 8 unique UMIs, based on coefficient-of-variation modelling across technical triplicates. TCRdb redid the processing of the public reads, applying fastp at Q25 and MiXCR, and retained in-frame beta chains. Entries that share a CDR3 protein sequence are merged under the most common genes and DNA. The V and J calls shown here were made by TCRdb, not taken from the authors' results. Counted in this sample were around 26,000 distinct CDR3 sequences; 5% to 8% of them appeared once. The ten largest make up 9% of the sample.

V and J lose 1 base and 4 bases, and a span of 16 bases separates them. From the germline V gene (reference sequence), CDR1 is DFQATT and CDR2 is SNEGSKA. Taken from cysteine to phenylalanine, the CDR3 has 15 residues. The CDR3 DNA has 45 bases and is translated from base 1. This chain joins TRBV20-1 to TRBJ1-1, with TRBD1 as a weak D call on 5 bases. The TCR was taken from a woman aged 45-59 years in good health. The sample was PBMCs. CDR3 sequence: CSARVTQGRATEAFF. Here is the DNA: TGCAGTGCTAGAGTTACCCAGGGAAGGGCCACTGAAGCTTTCTTT.